A selection of T cell receptor beta chains follows, all from one sample in a study of cytomegalovirus exposure and HLA in healthy donors. This table comes from immunoSEQ multiplex PCR, and its TCRdb copy is limited to in-frame clones, with some not included. The sample has roughly 68,000 clones, roughly 96% seen once. Sequencing input: PBMCs. Receptors originate from a man between 18 and 29 years old in good health and CMV-seronegative. The CDR3 runs from the conserved cysteine through the conserved F or W. The D gene is left open where the match is weak. Size tells how often a clone was seen (once, few, many) or the class of an expanded clone, and some rows leave it out.

D gene	clone size	V gene	J gene	CDR3 protein	CDR3 DNA
TRBD1	NA	TRBV10-3	TRBJ1-2	CAISESRGQHYGYTF	TGTGCCATCAGTGAGTCTAGGGGGCAGCACTATGGCTACACCTTC
TRBD1	NA	TRBV9	TRBJ2-1	CASNLGGSFNEQFF	TGTGCCAGCAACCTAGGGGGCAGCTTCAATGAGCAGTTCTTC
TRBD1	NA	TRBV7-9	TRBJ1-1	CASSRPGTGGTEAFF	TGTGCCAGCAGCCGCCCCGGGACAGGGGGGACTGAAGCTTTCTTT
NA	NA	TRBV4-1	TRBJ1-5	CASSQDPSGKQPQHF	TGCGCCAGCAGCCAAGATCCCTCGGGGAAACAGCCCCAGCATTTT
NA	NA	TRBV6-6	TRBJ1-1	CASSYPGAPGTEAFF	TGTGCCAGCAGTTACCCAGGGGCACCGGGTACTGAAGCTTTCTTT
NA	NA	TRBV9	TRBJ2-3	CASSSSGAGDTQYF	TGTGCCAGCAGCTCTTCAGGGGCAGGCGATACGCAGTATTTT
NA	once	TRBV6-5	TRBJ1-1	CASSYSRNTEAFF	TGTGCCAGCAGTTATTCCCGGAACACTGAAGCTTTCTTT
NA	NA	TRBV9	TRBJ1-4	CASSPRTGLDEKLFF	TGTGCCAGCAGCCCTCGAACGGGTTTGGATGAAAAACTGTTTTTT
TRBD2	NA	TRBV2	TRBJ2-5	CASSPLGLDGETQYF	TGTGCCAGCAGTCCCCTGGGACTAGATGGAGAGACCCAGTACTTC
NA	once	TRBV6-1	TRBJ1-5	CASSEVGQPQHF	TGTGCCAGCAGTGAAGTTGGCCAGCCCCAGCATTTT
TRBD1	NA	TRBV7-6	TRBJ2-1	CASSHDRGLYNEQFF	TGTGCCAGCAGCCATGACAGGGGGCTATACAATGAGCAGTTCTTC
TRBD2	few	TRBV6-4	TRBJ2-2	CASSDSAGAGELFF	TGTGCCAGCAGTGACTCAGCGGGAGCCGGGGAGCTGTTTTTT
NA	NA	TRBV11-2	TRBJ2-7	CASSTQGHEQYF	TGTGCCAGCAGCACCCAGGGGCACGAGCAGTACTTC
TRBD1	NA	TRBV19	TRBJ2-2	CASRDRGTGELFF	TGTGCCAGTAGGGACAGGGGGACCGGGGAGCTGTTTTTT
TRBD1	once	TRBV15	TRBJ1-4	CATSREWGQGSEKLFF	TGTGCCACCAGCAGAGAGTGGGGACAGGGGAGTGAAAAACTGTTTTTT
NA	NA	TRBV5-1	TRBJ2-3	CASSLLRDRYTDTQYF	TGCGCCAGCAGCTTATTGCGGGACCGGTACACAGATACGCAGTATTTT
NA	NA	TRBV9	TRBJ1-1	CASSDGGNTEAFF	TGTGCCAGCAGCGACGGGGGGAACACTGAAGCTTTCTTT
TRBD2	NA	TRBV28	TRBJ2-7	CASSLVTSGSYEQYF	TGTGCCAGCAGTTTAGTGACTAGCGGCTCCTACGAGCAGTACTTC
NA	NA	TRBV7-3	TRBJ2-1	CASSFTGSIEQFF	TGTGCCAGCAGCTTTACAGGGTCAATTGAGCAGTTCTTC
NA	NA	TRBV29-1	TRBJ1-2	CSVRTFSYGYTF	TGCAGCGTCCGGACATTCAGTTATGGCTACACCTTC
NA	NA	TRBV18	TRBJ1-2	CASSPRGVEGYTF	TGTGCCAGCTCACCACGGGGGGTAGAAGGCTACACCTTC
NA	NA	TRBV6-5	TRBJ1-5	CASGLQGDQPQHF	TGTGCCAGCGGGTTACAGGGAGATCAGCCCCAGCATTTT
TRBD1	NA	TRBV11-2	TRBJ1-2	CASSLRQGQGDGYTF	TGTGCCAGCAGCCTCCGACAAGGGCAGGGGGATGGCTACACCTTC
NA	NA	TRBV11-2	TRBJ1-2	CASSLRRGVANGYTF	TGTGCCAGCAGCTTAAGGCGGGGCGTGGCGAATGGCTACACCTTC
TRBD2	NA	TRBV10-2	TRBJ2-1	CASRAGGPLNEQFF	TGCGCCAGCAGAGCGGGAGGCCCCTTAAATGAGCAGTTCTTC
TRBD2	NA	TRBV5-1	TRBJ2-1	CASSLRLAGGLDEQFF	TGCGCCAGCAGCTTAAGACTAGCGGGAGGATTGGATGAGCAGTTCTTC
NA	NA	TRBV10-3	TRBJ1-5	CAISATGKISPQHF	TGTGCCATCAGTGCGACAGGAAAGATCAGCCCCCAGCATTTT
TRBD1	NA	TRBV18	TRBJ1-1	CASSPLTGVVSRGTEAFF	TGTGCCAGCTCACCACTGACAGGGGTCGTCTCCCGTGGTACTGAAGCTTTCTTT
NA	NA	TRBV2	TRBJ2-3	CASSGDRRDTQYF	TGTGCCAGCAGTGGTGACAGGAGAGATACGCAGTATTTT
NA	NA	TRBV29-1	TRBJ2-1	CSVAGPRGEQFF	TGCAGCGTGGCGGGACCTCGCGGTGAGCAGTTCTTC
TRBD1	NA	TRBV5-6	TRBJ1-2	CASSWGTGSNYGYTF	TGTGCCAGCAGCTGGGGGACAGGGTCAAACTATGGCTACACCTTC
NA	NA	TRBV27	TRBJ2-1	CATTDSYNEQFF	TGTGCCACCACGGACAGCTACAATGAGCAGTTCTTC
NA	once	TRBV6-6	TRBJ2-3	CASSILRDNPWDTQYF	TGTGCCAGCAGTATACTACGGGACAACCCGTGGGATACGCAGTATTTT
NA	NA	TRBV6-6	TRBJ2-1	CASRQRGAESYNEQFF	TGTGCCAGCAGGCAACGGGGGGCGGAATCCTACAATGAGCAGTTCTTC
NA	NA	TRBV19	TRBJ1-3	CATHPGHPTSGNTIYF	TGTGCCACCCACCCGGGACACCCAACCTCTGGAAACACCATATATTTT
TRBD1	NA	TRBV7-9	TRBJ1-5	CASSLGTGDQPQHF	TGTGCCAGCAGCTTAGGGACAGGGGATCAGCCCCAGCATTTT
NA	NA	TRBV2	TRBJ1-1	CASRRGREGDEAFF	TGTGCCAGCAGGAGAGGCAGGGAGGGAGATGAAGCTTTCTTT
NA	once	TRBV10-2	TRBJ1-5	CASREQDKGSNQPQHF	TGCGCCAGCAGAGAACAGGACAAGGGTTCCAATCAGCCCCAGCATTTT
NA	NA	TRBV7-9	TRBJ2-2	CASSSEGQLTNTGELFF	TGTGCCAGCAGCTCGGAGGGACAGCTCACGAACACCGGGGAGCTGTTTTTT
NA	NA	TRBV4-2	TRBJ1-6	CASSREQGSNSPLHF	TGTGCCAGCAGCCGTGAGCAGGGAAGTAATTCACCCCTCCACTTT
TRBD1	NA	TRBV19	TRBJ1-1	CASSVQGKAGEAFF	TGTGCCAGTAGTGTACAGGGGAAGGCGGGTGAAGCTTTCTTT
NA	NA	TRBV27	TRBJ2-7	CASSSWTVSPYEQYF	TGTGCCAGCAGTTCATGGACTGTCTCTCCCTACGAGCAGTACTTC
TRBD1	NA	TRBV27	TRBJ2-7	CASSFQGAHQEQYF	TGTGCCAGCAGCTTTCAGGGGGCGCATCAGGAGCAGTACTTC
TRBD1	NA	TRBV28	TRBJ2-7	CASSLPGTGGVYEQYF	TGTGCCAGCAGTTTACCGGGGACAGGGGGCGTCTACGAGCAGTACTTC
TRBD1	NA	TRBV5-4	TRBJ1-4	CASSQTTGDNEKLFF	TGCGCCAGCAGCCAGACGACAGGGGATAATGAAAAACTGTTTTTT
TRBD2	NA	TRBV27	TRBJ2-1	CASSPGTSDLDEQFF	TGTGCCAGCAGTCCCGGGACTAGCGACCTCGATGAGCAGTTCTTC
NA	NA	TRBV18	TRBJ2-2	CASLTGELFF	TGTGCCAGTTTAACCGGGGAGCTGTTTTTT
TRBD1	NA	TRBV7-9	TRBJ2-5	CASSPDRKQETQYF	TGTGCCAGCAGCCCGGACAGGAAACAAGAGACCCAGTACTTC
NA	NA	TRBV19	TRBJ2-1	CASSAYNEQFF	TGTGCCAGTAGCGCCTACAATGAGCAGTTCTTC
NA	NA	TRBV28	TRBJ2-4	CASSLPRGAKNIQYF	TGTGCCAGCAGTTTACCCCGCGGAGCCAAAAACATTCAGTACTTC
NA	NA	TRBV6-4	TRBJ2-7	CASSDSKLEGCYEQYF	TGTGCCAGCAGTGACTCGAAACTGGAGGGGTGCTACGAGCAGTACTTC
NA	NA	TRBV6-1	TRBJ1-3	CASGEIRGLTGNTIYF	TGTGCCAGCGGTGAAATCCGGGGACTCACTGGAAACACCATATATTTT
NA	NA	TRBV7-3	TRBJ2-1	CASSLSSRSSYNEQFF	TGTGCCAGCAGCTTATCGTCGCGGAGCTCCTACAATGAGCAGTTCTTC
NA	NA	TRBV21-1	TRBJ1-2	CASSAPRNDRERFLYGYTF	TGTGCCAGCAGCGCCCCGAGGAATGACAGGGAGAGGTTTCTCTATGGCTACACCTTC
TRBD1	NA	TRBV10-3	TRBJ1-1	CAITQDRDSTEAFF	TGTGCCATCACCCAGGACAGGGATAGCACTGAAGCTTTCTTT